The T cell receptor (beta chain) described here comes from a study of blood T cell repertoires in COVID-19. About the research overall: The cDNA or gDNA used as material had been derived from T cells, B-cell-depleted T cells, or PBMCs.

The repertoire was sequenced with immunoSEQ multiplex PCR; TCRdb's copy has only in-frame clones and lacks some. The profile shows roughly 280,000 clones, 70% to 90% of them singletons. Note on this clone: The sample has other DNA sequences that encode this CDR3 too.

The TCR sequence derives from a woman aged 55-69 years with COVID-19, enrolled during active disease. The sequenced sample was peripheral blood.

The CDR3: CASSYSRSSNQPQHF. The CDR3 DNA is TGTGCCAGCAGTTACTCGAGAAGTAGCAATCAGCCCCAGCATTTT. The gene calls are TRBV6-5 and TRBJ1-5, with D unclear. V lost 0 bases, J lost 0 bases, and 6 bases lay in between. Germline-derived CDR1 and CDR2 are MNHEY and SVGAGI. The CDR3 is 15 amino acids.